This T cell receptor beta chain was documented in a study of memory CD4+ T cells and cytomegalovirus serostatus. Whole-study context: This sample comes from healthy Belgian adults, 9 CMV seropositive, around 26 seronegative.

Germline CDR1 is LNHDA and CDR2 is SQIVND (reference sequence). Trimming cost V 6 bases and J 6 bases, with 14 bases left between them. This CDR3 region has 13 residues. As regards this clone: The antigen is unknown.

Single viable CD3+CD4+CD8-CD45RO+ cells were sorted as the memory CD4+ T cells. Serum IgG to CMV pp150, pp28, p38 and p52 defined serostatus. After thawing, CD4+ T cells were positively selected. Study-level points and caveats: Of 150 to 200 reported CMV TCRbeta sequences, about 70 were found in memory CD4+ repertoires.

The repertoire was sequenced with immunoSEQ multiplex PCR; TCRdb's copy has only in-frame clones and lacks some. The sample has some 27,000 clones, over 70% seen once. The sequence derives from an adult in good health and CMV-seronegative. The gene calls are TRBV19 and TRBJ1-2; D remains unclear. Sequencing was performed on memory CD4+ T cells from blood. The CDR3 coding sequence is TGTGCCAGTAGGCGGGGAGGCGGCCATGGCTACACCTTC. Residues: CASRRGGGHGYTF.